Listed here are 30 T cell receptor beta chains from one sample, sequenced in a study of cytomegalovirus exposure and HLA in healthy donors. The PCR was carried out with 60 Vbeta primers and 13 Jbeta primers. The protocol was immunoSEQ multiplex PCR, while the TCRdb copy is restricted to in-frame clones and leaves out a portion. The profile shows about 200,000 clones, about 80% of them singletons. Sequences were obtained from PBMCs. The receptors originated from a middle-aged woman in good health and CMV-seronegative.

The rearrangement uses TRBV30 and TRBJ2-7, with D possibly TRBD1 on 6 matching bases. V was trimmed by 3 bases and J by 7 bases, leaving 10 bases between them. CDR1 is GTSNPN, CDR2 SVGIG, per germline (reference sequence). The CDR3 is 11 amino acids. In DNA, the CDR3 is TGTGCCTGGAGCAGGGGTGGAGAGCAGTACGTC. This codes for CAWSRGGEQYV.

Written as DNA, the CDR3 is TGTGCCTGGAGTGTGGCAGGGGGATATTCTGGAAACACCATATATTTT. Its protein product is CAWSVAGGYSGNTIYF. This sequence joins TRBV30 and TRBJ1-3, with 7 bases aligning to TRBD1. Per the germline V gene, CDR1 is GTSNPN and CDR2 is SVGIG (reference sequence). Germline trimming cut 0 bases from V and 1 base from J; bases unmatched to any gene: 6. The CDR3 loop spans 16 amino acids.

This chain connects TRBV5-1 to TRBJ1-1; TRBD1 aligns across 7 bases. V was pared by 0 bases and J by 3 bases, with 14 bases of the junction left unmatched. The CDR3 contains 18 residues. Germline CDR1 and CDR2: SGHRS and YFSETQ. The CDR3 spells CASSLGGQGGFAYTEAFF. In nucleotides, the CDR3 is TGCGCCAGCAGCTTGGGGGGGCAGGGGGGCTTTGCGTACACTGAAGCTTTCTTT.

This chain joins TRBV10-3 and TRBJ1-2, with a possible D match to TRBD1 (6 bases). The germline V gene has CDR1 ENHRY and CDR2 SYGVKD. Trimming pared 3 bases from V and 6 bases from J, leaving 17 bases between. This CDR3 spans 15 amino acids. The CDR3 protein is CAISDPLRGGDGYTF. CDR3 bases: TGTGCCATCAGTGACCCTCTCAGGGGTGGAGATGGCTACACCTTC.

As to this clone: In the same sample, other DNA sequences code for this CDR3. This rearrangement joins TRBV4-1 to TRBJ2-5, with D possibly TRBD1 on 6 matching bases. Germline lookup yields CDR1 MGHRA and CDR2 YSYEKL. The V and J ends lost 2 bases and 5 bases respectively, with 18 bases between them. This CDR3 contains 16 residues. The CDR3 region is CASSQYIDRSGETQYF. The CDR3 region has the DNA TGCGCCAGCAGCCAATACATCGACAGGTCTGGGGAGACCCAGTACTTC.

This clone showed up just once. J is TRBJ2-5 and V is TRBV28; 9 nucleotides line up with TRBD2. The ends lost 6 bases at V and 2 bases at J; junction bases unmatched: 1. Per the germline V gene, CDR1 is MDHEN and CDR2 is SYDVKM. This CDR3 contains 13 residues. The CDR3 nucleotides read TGTGCCAGCAGGAGCGGGAGGCAAGAGACCCAGTACTTC. Its translation: CASRSGRQETQYF.

The chain carries TRBV19 and TRBJ2-4, with TRBD2 as a possible D gene (5 bases). Trimming removed 3 bases at V and 8 bases at J, with 17 bases between. The CDR3 spans 15 residues. Germline V gene data show CDR1 as LNHDA and CDR2 as SQIVND (reference sequence). In nucleotides, the CDR3 is TGTGCCAGTAGTATTAACCTAGCCGGGTGGGACATTCAGTACTTC. The encoded protein is CASSINLAGWDIQYF.

The chain couples TRBV5-1 to TRBJ2-1; 13 nucleotides match TRBD2. With V trimmed by 1 base and J by 8 bases, 15 bases remained unmatched. CDR1 is SGHRS, CDR2 YFSETQ, per germline. The CDR3 contains 19 residues. The CDR3 sequence: CASSLFRTSGSKEGDEQFF. CDR3 in DNA: TGCGCCAGCAGCTTGTTTCGGACTAGCGGGAGCAAGGAGGGAGATGAGCAGTTCTTC.

The chain combines TRBV7-3 with TRBJ1-1; TRBD1 aligns across 9 bases. The CDR3 runs 18 residues. Germline assignment: CDR1 SGHTA and CDR2 FQGTGA. The V segment lost 2 bases and the J segment 5 bases; nucleotides outside the gene matches: 15. DNA for the CDR3: TGTGCCAGCAGCTTATTCCCGGGACAGGGAGTAGTCGGAACTGAAGCTTTCTTT. This translates into CASSLFPGQGVVGTEAFF.

V is TRBV5-4 and J is TRBJ2-7; no clear D gene. Trimming took 2 bases from V and 4 from J, leaving 7 bases between them. The length of the CDR3 is 12 residues. CDR1 and CDR2 from the germline V gene are SGHNT and YYREEE (reference sequence). The CDR3: CASSFSTYEQYF. The CDR3 DNA reads TGTGCCAGCAGCTTTTCTACGTACGAGCAGTACTTC.

The chain uses TRBV9 and TRBJ2-1, with D possibly TRBD1 on 5 matching bases. The CDR3 has 13 amino acids. V lost 4 bases to trimming and J lost 12 bases, with 17 bases between them. Germline CDR1 reads SGDLS; CDR2 reads YYNGEE. This CDR3 is CASSPYGAVRQFF. For the CDR3, the DNA is TGTGCCAGCAGCCCCTATGGGGCCGTGCGGCAGTTCTTC.

The chain is built from TRBV19 and TRBJ2-2; D might be TRBD2 (6 bases). The CDR3 consists of 14 residues. Germline V gene lookup returns CDR1 LNHDA and CDR2 SQIVND (reference sequence). The V end lost 6 bases, the J end lost 1 base, and 9 bases lay between the germline ends. CDR3: CASRWGENTGELFF. For the CDR3, the DNA is TGTGCCAGTAGATGGGGGGAGAACACCGGGGAGCTGTTTTTT.

The J gene is TRBJ1-5, the V gene TRBV10-2, with a tentative D call TRBD1 (6 bases). Trimming removed 4 bases from V and 2 bases from J, with 9 bases in between. Germline CDR1 reads WSHSY; CDR2 reads SAAADI. The CDR3 totals 14 residues. CDR3 region: CASSGGRGNQPQHF. The CDR3 coding sequence is TGCGCCAGCAGTGGGGGGCGGGGCAATCAGCCCCAGCATTTT.

The chain joins TRBV6-5 to TRBJ1-1; D is unclear. This CDR3 has 14 amino acids. Germline assignment: CDR1 MNHEY and CDR2 SVGAGI. V was trimmed by 0 bases and J by 4 bases, leaving 9 bases between them. The CDR3 sequence is CASSYSRRGTEAFF. CDR3 sequence (DNA): TGTGCCAGCAGTTACTCCCGGCGGGGCACTGAAGCTTTCTTT.

This sequence joins TRBV30 and TRBJ1-2, with TRBD1 identical over 7 bases. This CDR3 has 14 residues. V shed 2 bases, J shed 4 bases, and the junction held 7 bases outside the gene matches. Germline V lookup: CDR1 GTSNPN, CDR2 SVGIG (reference sequence). The DNA for the CDR3 is TGTGCCTGGAGTCGGGTGACAGGGTTCTATGGCTACACCTTC. It is translated as CAWSRVTGFYGYTF.

This chain joins TRBV2 and TRBJ2-7; 11 positions agree with TRBD1. This CDR3 contains 14 residues. Germline CDR1 and CDR2: SNHLY and FYNNEI. After removal of 8 bases from V and 6 bases from J, the junction contained 9 bases not matched to a gene. The CDR3 spells CASGGTGGAGEQYV. CDR3 nucleotides: TGTGCCAGCGGAGGGACAGGGGGAGCGGGCGAGCAGTACGTC.

The V call is TRBV7-2, the J call TRBJ1-2; 7 bases line up with TRBD1. This CDR3 region has 14 residues. Germline lookup yields CDR1 SGHTA and CDR2 FQGNSA. V shed 5 bases and J 4 bases; nucleotides not matched to a gene: 7. CDR3 nucleotide sequence: TGTGCCAGCAGCCTGGGACAGCAATCCTATGGCTACACCTTC. The encoded protein is CASSLGQQSYGYTF.

V and J are TRBV29-1 and TRBJ1-2; the match to TRBD1 covers 10 bases. This CDR3 has 14 amino acids. J gave up 6 bases and V 4 bases, and 8 bases lay outside the gene matches. Germline-derived CDR1 and CDR2 are SQVTM and ANQGSEA. The CDR3 nucleotides are TGCAGCGTTGTGGTGACAGGGGGCGCCGATGGCTACACCTTC. This sequence encodes CSVVVTGGADGYTF.

The chain couples TRBV5-1 to TRBJ2-3; 8 nucleotides agree with TRBD2. Germline V gene lookup returns CDR1 SGHRS and CDR2 YFSETQ. The length of the CDR3 is 15 residues. V trimming: 0 bases; J trimming: 4 bases; junction bases outside the gene matches: 4. CDR3 coding DNA: TGCGCCAGCAGCTTGGGAGCGGGAGCCGCAGATACGCAGTATTTT. Amino acid sequence: CASSLGAGAADTQYF.

The table lists this clone with a few counts. This chain uses TRBV18 with TRBJ1-4; TRBD1 matches 7 bases. This CDR3 contains 14 residues. With 4 bases clipped from V and 4 bases from J, the junction kept 3 bases outside the gene matches. Germline CDR1 KGHSH, CDR2 LQKENI. CDR3 DNA: TGTGCCAGCTCACTCCAGGGGGGTAATGAAAAACTGTTTTTT. It yields the protein CASSLQGGNEKLFF.

Worth noting for this clone: In the same sample, other DNA sequences code for this CDR3. V gene TRBV9 combines with J gene TRBJ2-5, with a tentative D call TRBD2 (7 bases). Germline lookup yields CDR1 SGDLS and CDR2 YYNGEE. The length of the CDR3 is 15 residues. Trimming removed 0 bases at V and 5 bases at J, with 14 bases between. The CDR3 region has the DNA TGTGCCAGCAGCGTAGGGGGGGGCTCGGGGGAGACCCAGTACTTC. Protein product: CASSVGGGSGETQYF.

The chain joins TRBV5-3 to TRBJ2-3; 7 bases map to TRBD2. TRBV5-3 is annotated as an ORF whose role is uncertain. This CDR3 spans 16 amino acids. The ends lost 4 bases at V and 2 bases at J; junction bases unmatched: 10. CDR3 protein: CARSKGKRDFTDTQYF. The CDR3, as DNA: TGTGCCAGAAGCAAAGGCAAGCGGGACTTCACAGATACGCAGTATTTT.

The CDR3 DNA reads TGTGCCACCAGCAGAGAGGTAGCGGGACCTAGCTCCTACGAGCAGTACTTC. Residues: CATSREVAGPSSYEQYF. This chain joins TRBV15 and TRBJ2-7; 8 positions agree with TRBD2. The J segment lost 0 bases and the V segment lost 0 bases, leaving 7 bases of the junction unmatched. The CDR3 totals 17 residues. CDR1 and CDR2 (germline): LNHNV, YYDKDF (reference sequence).

CDR3 loop: CASRRTGVSANTEAFF. The CDR3 nucleotides are TGTGCCAGCAGGAGGACAGGGGTCTCGGCGAACACTGAAGCTTTCTTT. The chain combines TRBV7-2 with TRBJ1-1; 9 nucleotides agree with TRBD1. J gave up 1 base and V 6 bases, and 9 bases lay outside the gene matches. The CDR3 consists of 16 residues. Looked up from germline, CDR1 is SGHTA and CDR2 is FQGNSA.

The chain has TRBV7-2 and TRBJ2-3; TRBD2 matches at 10 bases. Germline CDR1 reads SGHTA; CDR2 reads FQGNSA. The CDR3 runs to 16 residues. Germline trimming cut 5 bases from V and 2 bases from J; bases unmatched to any gene: 7. The CDR3 bases are TGTGCCAGCAGCCCTCCGACTAGCGGGTCCACAGATACGCAGTATTTT. Translating gives CASSPPTSGSTDTQYF.

This clone showed up just once. The chain is built from TRBV5-1 and TRBJ2-1, with 16 bases identical to TRBD2. Germline V lookup: CDR1 SGHRS, CDR2 YFSETQ. The CDR3 contains 18 residues. With V trimmed by 4 bases and J by 5 bases, 9 bases remained unmatched. As DNA, the CDR3 is TGCGCCAGCAGCCCGGGGACTAGCGGGAGGGCCGGGGACAATGAGCAGTTCTTC. Its protein product is CASSPGTSGRAGDNEQFF.

Comment on this clone: Different DNA sequences within this sample yield the same CDR3. CDR3 DNA sequence: TGTGCCTGGAGTGTTGGCGGCAGCTCCTACGAGCAGTACTTC. It yields the protein CAWSVGGSSYEQYF. The V call is TRBV30, the J call TRBJ2-7; D is unclear. This CDR3 is built from 14 residues. V was pared by 0 bases and J by 0 bases, with 9 bases between. Per the germline V gene, CDR1 is GTSNPN and CDR2 is SVGIG (reference sequence).

The chain links TRBV19 to TRBJ1-1; no reliable D call. Germline V gene sequence: CDR1 LNHDA, CDR2 SQIVND (reference sequence). Trimming removed 6 bases from V and 3 bases from J, with 17 bases in between. The CDR3 length is 15 residues. CDR3 bases: TGTGCCAGTAGCAAAACCCCCCCACGGGACACTGAAGCTTTCTTT. Its translation: CASSKTPPRDTEAFF.

This chain uses TRBV4-3 with TRBJ2-1; D remains ambiguous. The V end was cut by 3 bases, the J end by 1 base, with 7 bases between. The V gene's germline CDR1 is LGHNA and CDR2 YSLEER. The CDR3 contains 14 residues. CDR3 loop: CASSHDRSYNEQFF. The CDR3, as DNA: TGCGCCAGCAGCCACGATAGATCCTACAATGAGCAGTTCTTC.

The rearrangement uses TRBV6-6 and TRBJ2-3; D possibly corresponds to TRBD2 (6 bases). Germline values: CDR1 MNHNY, CDR2 SVGAGI (reference sequence). The CDR3 is 12 residues long. Trimming left V 6 bases short and J 3 bases short, with 7 bases between. The CDR3: CASSSGTDTQYF. CDR3 bases: TGTGCCAGCAGCAGCGGGACAGATACGCAGTATTTT.